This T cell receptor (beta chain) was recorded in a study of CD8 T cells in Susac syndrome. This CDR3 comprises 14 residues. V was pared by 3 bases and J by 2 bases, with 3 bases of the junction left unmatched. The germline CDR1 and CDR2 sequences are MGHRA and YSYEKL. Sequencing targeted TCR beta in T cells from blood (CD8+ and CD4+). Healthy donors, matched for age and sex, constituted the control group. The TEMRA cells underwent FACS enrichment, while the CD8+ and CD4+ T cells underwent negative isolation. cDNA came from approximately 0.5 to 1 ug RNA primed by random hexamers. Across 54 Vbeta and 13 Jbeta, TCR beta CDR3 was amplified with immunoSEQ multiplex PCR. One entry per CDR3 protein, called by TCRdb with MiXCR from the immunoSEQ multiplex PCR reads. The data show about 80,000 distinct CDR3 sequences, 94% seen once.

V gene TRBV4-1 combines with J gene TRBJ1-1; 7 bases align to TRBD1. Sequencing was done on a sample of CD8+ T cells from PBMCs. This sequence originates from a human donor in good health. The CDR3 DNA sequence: TGCGCCAGCAGCCACGGGACAGCAAACACTGAAGCTTTCTTT. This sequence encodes CASSHGTANTEAFF.